Following are 16 T cell receptor beta chains from one sample sequenced in a study of patients and donors after allogeneic stem cell transplantation. A single record per CDR3 protein comes from TCRdb applying MiXCR to the RT-PCR reads. The data show hundreds of thousands of distinct CDR3 sequences, with roughly 16% seen just once and 6% to 8% held by the top ten. Source material: blood, either unsorted or a sorted T cell fraction (not recorded which). The receptors originated from a human donor who was either an allogeneic HSCT recipient or a stem cell or donor lymphocyte infusion donor (not recorded which). It is not recorded whose cells these are; they may come from a transplant donor.

This clonotype was detected only a few times. V gene TRBV7-8 combines with J gene TRBJ2-3; 10 bases align to TRBD1. V trimming: 5 bases; J trimming: 2 bases; junction bases outside the gene matches: 7. CDR1 SGHVS and CDR2 FQNEAQ come from the germline V gene. This CDR3 contains 16 residues. CDR3 bases: TGTGCCAGCAGCGCCTGGGACAGGGGCCTCACAGATACGCAGTATTTT. This sequence encodes CASSAWDRGLTDTQYF.

This clonotype was counted at least ten times. The CDR3 loop reads CASSLGTNQYF. The CDR3 DNA follows: TGTGCCAGCAGTTTAGGGACAAATCAGTACTTC. This sequence joins TRBV12-3 or TRBV12-4 and TRBJ2-4; D possibly corresponds to TRBD1 (5 bases). The CDR3 contains 11 residues. Trimming cost V 1 base and J 12 bases, with 7 bases left between them.

The CDR3 loop reads CASSRASGGAVQETQYF. The CDR3, as DNA: TGTGCCAGCAGCCGGGCTAGCGGGGGGGCGGTCCAAGAGACCCAGTACTTC. V and J are TRBV3-1 and TRBJ2-5; 12 bases align to TRBD2. CDR1 and CDR2 from the germline V gene are LGHDT and YNNKEL (reference sequence). V shed 4 bases, J shed 1 base, and the junction held 7 bases outside the gene matches. This CDR3 is 17 amino acids long.

This clonotype appeared a few times. The V and J genes are TRBV18 and TRBJ1-1, with TRBD1 matching 8 bases. The V gene's germline CDR1 is KGHSH and CDR2 LQKENI. V lost 2 bases, J lost 4 bases, and 3 bases stayed unmatched. The CDR3 runs 14 residues. The DNA for the CDR3 is TGTGCCAGCTCACCAACGGACAGGGTCACTGAAGCTTTCTTT. Protein product: CASSPTDRVTEAFF.

In its sample, this clonotype was seen many times. V and J are TRBV12-3 or TRBV12-4 and TRBJ2-7; maybe TRBD1 (6 bases). V gave up 6 bases and J gave up 0 bases, with 18 bases separating them. This CDR3 has 16 residues. The CDR3 sequence is CASSYHGAGASYEQYF. The CDR3 bases are TGTGCCAGCAGCTACCACGGGGCAGGGGCCTCCTACGAGCAGTACTTC.

This chain links TRBV5-1 with TRBJ2-3, with 9 bases identical to TRBD2. The CDR3 is 16 amino acids. Germline V lookup: CDR1 SGHRS, CDR2 YFSETQ. The trim removed 0 bases at V and 2 bases at J, leaving 4 bases unmatched. CDR3 in amino acids: CASSLEAGGFTDTQYF. For the CDR3, the DNA is TGCGCCAGCAGCTTGGAAGCGGGAGGTTTCACAGATACGCAGTATTTT.

V usage is TRBV20-1 and J usage is TRBJ2-1; D is uncertain. This CDR3 is 15 amino acids long. The V end was cut by 0 bases, the J end by 4 bases, with 13 bases between. The germline gives CDR1 DFQATT, CDR2 SNEGSKA (reference sequence). This chain's CDR3 is CSARDDVTGYNEQFF. The CDR3 region has the DNA TGCAGTGCTAGAGATGATGTGACGGGTTACAATGAGCAGTTCTTC.

V usage is TRBV12-3 or TRBV12-4 and J usage is TRBJ2-2; D is undetermined. V lost 4 bases, J lost 7 bases, and 7 bases lay in between. CDR3 length: 12 amino acids. The chain's CDR3 is CASSSRRGELFF. The CDR3, as DNA: TGTGCCAGCAGTTCTAGACGCGGGGAGCTGTTTTTT.

There are a few counts of this clonotype. The V gene is TRBV6-1, the J gene TRBJ2-6; a weak D match, TRBD1 (6 bases). CDR1 MNHNS and CDR2 SASEGT come from the germline V gene. Trimming pared 6 bases from V and 0 bases from J, leaving 18 bases between. This CDR3 has 18 amino acids. The CDR3 bases are TGTGCCAGCAGCCACGGTTTGGGGGCAAACTCTGGGGCCAACGTCCTGACTTTC. Its translation is CASSHGLGANSGANVLTF.

This chain links TRBV7-3 with TRBJ2-1; D is possibly TRBD2 (6 bases). V was clipped by 1 base and J by 0 bases, with 19 bases between them. There are 19 residues in the CDR3. Germline loops: CDR1 SGHTA, CDR2 FQGTGA. This CDR3 reads CASSLSLGRGAPSYNEQFF. The CDR3 DNA follows: TGTGCCAGCAGCTTAAGTCTGGGCCGCGGGGCACCCTCCTACAATGAGCAGTTCTTC.

The chain combines TRBV5-1 with TRBJ2-2; D may be TRBD1 (6 bases). Trimming pared 4 bases from V and 7 bases from J, leaving 11 bases between. Germline V lookup: CDR1 SGHRS, CDR2 YFSETQ. The CDR3 sequence is 13 residues long. CDR3 loop: CASSVQGSGELFF. In DNA form, the CDR3 reads TGCGCCAGCAGCGTACAGGGTAGCGGGGAGCTGTTTTTT.

The chain has TRBV3-1 and TRBJ2-1, with TRBD2 matching 7 bases. Germline CDR1 LGHDT, CDR2 YNNKEL (reference sequence). Unmatched junction bases numbered 11, after V lost 0 bases and J lost 6 bases. This CDR3 region has 17 residues. The CDR3 DNA is TGTGCCAGCAGCCAAGACCCCGGACTAGTCGGGGGCAATGAGCAGTTCTTC. Encoded protein: CASSQDPGLVGGNEQFF.

The sample holds many counts of this clonotype. This chain uses TRBV4-3 with TRBJ1-4; no clear D. This CDR3 has 15 amino acids. Trimming cost V 1 base and J 8 bases, with 14 bases left between them. The germline gives CDR1 LGHNA, CDR2 YSLEER. The CDR3 coding sequence is TGCGCCAGCAGCCAAGTACAGAGGGCTGACGAAAAACTGTTTTTT. Its protein product is CASSQVQRADEKLFF.

This clonotype was recorded a few times. The chain uses TRBV12-3 or TRBV12-4 and TRBJ2-7; maybe TRBD2 (6 bases). The CDR3 consists of 12 residues. Trimming pared 5 bases from V and 10 bases from J, leaving 15 bases between. For the CDR3, the DNA is TGTGCCAGCAGTACCCGACTAGTAAACCAGTACTTC. Encoded protein: CASSTRLVNQYF.

The chain employs TRBV24-1 and TRBJ2-1, with TRBD2 matching over 10 bases. The CDR3 spans 15 residues. The junction had 5 bases not matched to a gene; V was cut back by 4 bases and J by 6 bases. Germline CDR1 KGHDR, CDR2 SFDVKD. This CDR3 reads CATSDSLAGVNEQFF. The CDR3 bases are TGTGCCACCAGTGACTCCCTAGCGGGAGTCAATGAGCAGTTCTTC.

The chain uses TRBV23-1 and TRBJ2-5; D unresolved. TRBV23-1 is reported as an ORF; its role is uncertain. Deletions cut 0 bases from V and 2 bases from J, with 13 bases between. This CDR3 contains 16 residues. CDR3 coding DNA: TGCGCCAGCAGTCAATCGGGGAACTTCCCGCAAGAGACCCAGTACTTC. Protein sequence: CASSQSGNFPQETQYF.